This TCR beta chain comes out of a study of PD-1 blockade in classical Hodgkin lymphoma. Time point specified: newly diagnosed, previously untreated cHL patient sample. PBMCs from patients with newly diagnosed, untreated classical Hodgkin lymphoma served as a comparison group for the relapsed/refractory trial patients. Clones were sequenced by immunoSEQ multiplex PCR, and TCRdb holds only the in-frame ones, with some missing. The sample has roughly 68,000 clones, approximately 93% seen once. As concerns this clone: What it binds is not known.

Study results and caveats: There remain no defined causes for the repertoire differences, which possibly reflect disease activity or prior therapy. Newly diagnosed patients reportedly trailed healthy donors in baseline TCR diversity.

The CDR3 sequence is 14 residues long. Germline assignment: CDR1 MGHRA and CDR2 YSYEKL. The V segment lost 2 bases and the J segment 10 bases; nucleotides outside the gene matches: 8. The V and J genes are TRBV4-1 and TRBJ1-3; 7 positions match TRBD1. This clonotype originated in a human donor with classical Hodgkin lymphoma. Material for sequencing was peripheral blood mononuclear cells (PBMCs). In DNA, the CDR3 is TGCGCCAGCAGCCAAATACAGGGGATCGGGACCATATATTTT. Its translation is CASSQIQGIGTIYF.